One sample yielded the 21 T cell receptor beta chains listed below, sequenced in a study of T-cell memory formation after mild COVID-19. One entry per CDR3 protein results from TCRdb running MiXCR on the 5' RACE reads. The table shows more than 350,000 distinct CDR3 sequences, with more than 15% occurring only once. Sequencing was carried out using PBMCs or a T cell subset sorted from them (not recorded which). The source is a man between 18 and 35 years old who had mild COVID-19 (a few samples of this study predate the infection). Cell type and time point are not known.

This clonotype was detected a few times. The gene calls are TRBV18 and TRBJ1-1, with D unclear. The V gene lost 4 bases and the J gene lost 0 bases, with 15 bases spanning the gap. The germline CDR1 and CDR2 sequences are KGHSH and LQKENI. This CDR3 region has 16 residues. The CDR3 region has the DNA TGTGCCAGCTCACGCAACACGCTTGGCATGAACACTGAAGCTTTCTTT. Its translation is CASSRNTLGMNTEAFF.

This clonotype was seen more than once but under ten times. The chain uses TRBV24-1 and TRBJ1-5; 7 bases align to TRBD1. The junction had 7 bases not matched to a gene; V was cut back by 4 bases and J by 11 bases. Germline lookup yields CDR1 KGHDR and CDR2 SFDVKD. The CDR3 has 13 residues. CDR3 in DNA: TGTGCCACCAGTGAAACAGGGGTCCCGGCCCAGCATTTT. Translating it yields CATSETGVPAQHF.

A few counts support this clonotype. V gene TRBV6-2 or TRBV6-3 combines with J gene TRBJ2-1, with 15 bases that match TRBD2. Germline V gene lookup returns CDR1 MNHEY and CDR2 SVGEGT. With V trimmed by 7 bases and J by 8 bases, 9 bases remained unmatched. This CDR3 has 16 residues. The CDR3 region has the DNA TGTGCCAGCACCAGAGGACTAGCGGGGGGGCTGGATGAGCAGTTCTTC. Its protein product is CASTRGLAGGLDEQFF.

This clonotype occurred a few times. The V call is TRBV5-6, the J call TRBJ1-5, with 7 bases identical to TRBD1. CDR3 length: 15 amino acids. CDR1 SGHDT and CDR2 YYEEEE come from the germline V gene. Losses at the gene ends were 4 bases for V and 4 bases for J; bases not matched to a gene: 8. The CDR3 is CASSGTGQLNQPQHF. The CDR3 DNA sequence: TGTGCCAGCAGCGGAACGGGACAGTTAAATCAGCCCCAGCATTTT.

This chain links TRBV4-3 with TRBJ1-1, with 7 bases matching TRBD1. The CDR3 runs 13 residues. CDR1 is LGHNA, CDR2 YSLEER, per germline. The V segment lost 0 bases and the J segment 10 bases; nucleotides outside the gene matches: 5. Here the CDR3 reads CASSQDRDRAAFF. The CDR3 bases are TGCGCCAGCAGCCAAGACCGAGACAGGGCAGCTTTCTTT.

The V call is TRBV4-1, the J call TRBJ1-1, with TRBD1 as a possible D gene (5 bases). The CDR3 covers 14 residues. Per the germline V gene, CDR1 is MGHRA and CDR2 is YSYEKL. Trimming cost V 10 bases and J 0 bases, with 15 bases left between them. CDR3 DNA sequence: TGCGCCACCTCCCCCAGGGAAGTGAACACTGAAGCTTTCTTT. Residues: CATSPREVNTEAFF.

CDR3 protein: CASRLGYGADTQYF. As DNA, the CDR3 is TGCGCCAGCAGACTCGGTTATGGGGCAGATACGCAGTATTTT. V gene TRBV5-1 combines with J gene TRBJ2-3; D is unclear. This CDR3 is 14 amino acids long. Trimming stripped 5 bases from V and 4 bases from J, with 14 bases between. CDR1 and CDR2 from the germline V gene are SGHRS and YFSETQ.

The chain carries TRBV7-9 and TRBJ2-1; TRBD1 agrees at 7 bases. Germline trimming cut 8 bases from V and 7 bases from J; bases unmatched to any gene: 8. Germline V gene sequence: CDR1 SEHNR, CDR2 FQNEAQ (reference sequence). This CDR3 is 13 amino acids long. The chain's CDR3 is CASESPGGNEQFF. CDR3 nucleotide sequence: TGTGCCAGCGAATCGCCAGGGGGAAATGAGCAGTTCTTC.

This clonotype appeared a few times. The chain is built from TRBV5-1 and TRBJ2-1; 14 positions agree with TRBD2. V lost 3 bases and J lost 10; bases outside the gene matches: 6. CDR3 length equals 15 residues. Germline V gene data show CDR1 as SGHRS and CDR2 as YFSETQ. CDR3 sequence reads: CASSSGLAGGGEQFF. The CDR3 nucleotides are TGCGCCAGCAGCTCCGGACTAGCGGGGGGCGGAGAGCAGTTCTTC.

A few counts support this clonotype. V usage is TRBV5-5 and J usage is TRBJ1-1; a possible D gene is TRBD1 (6 bases). Trimming pared 7 bases from V and 0 bases from J, leaving 16 bases between. The germline gives CDR1 SGHKS, CDR2 YYEKEE (reference sequence). The CDR3 spans 15 residues. This CDR3 reads CASPGGGRMNTEAFF. CDR3 nucleotide sequence: TGTGCCAGCCCCGGGGGGGGGCGAATGAACACTGAAGCTTTCTTT.

V gene TRBV4-1 combines with J gene TRBJ2-2, with 10 bases lining up with TRBD1. The V segment lost 3 bases and the J segment 4 bases; nucleotides outside the gene matches: 8. The CDR3 is 17 amino acids. Germline V lookup: CDR1 MGHRA, CDR2 YSYEKL. In DNA form, the CDR3 reads TGCGCCAGCAGCCAGGTGGGACAGGGGATAGTCACCGGGGAGCTGTTTTTT. Amino acids: CASSQVGQGIVTGELFF.

The rearrangement joins TRBV7-9 to TRBJ2-7; D call uncertain. Germline values: CDR1 SEHNR, CDR2 FQNEAQ (reference sequence). Trimming took 3 bases from V and 6 from J, leaving 12 bases between them. The CDR3 covers 13 residues. This chain's CDR3 is CASSFIYGSEQYF. Here the CDR3 DNA reads TGTGCCAGCAGCTTCATATACGGAAGCGAGCAGTACTTC.

In its sample, this clonotype was seen a few times. Here the CDR3 reads CASSGWDGYEQYV. The CDR3 DNA follows: TGTGCCAGCAGTGGTTGGGACGGGTACGAGCAGTACGTC. The V call is TRBV2, the J call TRBJ2-7; D tentatively fits TRBD1 or TRBD2 (5 bases each). Trimming stripped 4 bases from V and 4 bases from J, with 11 bases between. The CDR3 has 13 amino acids. In germline, CDR1 is SNHLY, CDR2 FYNNEI.

The rearrangement links TRBV5-1 to TRBJ2-3; 7 nucleotides match TRBD1. Germline V gene sequence: CDR1 SGHRS, CDR2 YFSETQ. Trimming cost V 5 bases and J 2 bases; bases outside gene matches: 11. The length of the CDR3 is 16 residues. The CDR3 sequence is CASSKGDSASTDTQYF. The CDR3 coding sequence is TGCGCCAGCAGTAAAGGGGACAGCGCATCCACAGATACGCAGTATTTT.

J is TRBJ2-3 and V is TRBV7-2, with a weak D call TRBD2 (5 bases). The V end was cut by 0 bases, the J end by 5 bases, with 9 bases between. The CDR3 covers 14 residues. CDR1 is SGHTA, CDR2 FQGNSA, per germline. The chain's CDR3 is CASSLAIRGDTQYF. CDR3 sequence (DNA): TGTGCCAGCAGCTTAGCGATTCGGGGAGATACGCAGTATTTT. Full variable domain (missing parts from reference TRBV7-2 and TRBJ2-3): GAGVSQSPSNKVTEKGKDVELRCDPISGHTALYWYRQSLGQGLEFLIYFQGNSAPDKSGLPSDRFSAERTGGSVSTLTIQRTQQEDSAVYLCASSLAIRGDTQYFGPGTRLTVL.

The chain combines TRBV11-2 with TRBJ1-2, with D perhaps TRBD1 (5 bases). Germline V lookup: CDR1 SGHAT, CDR2 FQNNGV. This CDR3 is 13 amino acids long. V was trimmed by 2 bases and J by 4 bases, leaving 8 bases between them. CDR3 region: CASSLYDSYGYTF. The CDR3 DNA follows: TGTGCCAGCAGCTTATACGACAGCTATGGCTACACCTTC.

This clonotype has a handful of counts. The chain couples TRBV6-6 to TRBJ2-3, with D perhaps TRBD1 or TRBD2 (6 bases each). This CDR3 comprises 12 residues. Trimming stripped 7 bases from V and 4 bases from J, with 9 bases between. The germline V gene has CDR1 MNHNY and CDR2 SVGAGI (reference sequence). This CDR3 reads CASMGGPDTQYF. DNA of the CDR3: TGTGCCAGCATGGGGGGCCCAGATACGCAGTATTTT.

V usage is TRBV10-3 and J usage is TRBJ2-3; D uncertain. Trimming removed 6 bases at V and 4 bases at J, with 11 bases between. Germline CDR1 and CDR2: ENHRY and SYGVKD. The CDR3 consists of 13 residues. The CDR3 region has the DNA TGTGCCATCAGGAGCAACACGGCAGATACGCAGTATTTT. Translation gives CAIRSNTADTQYF.

This clonotype turned up a few times. This chain links TRBV6-5 with TRBJ1-1, with TRBD1 matching 11 bases. This CDR3 contains 14 residues. V shed 6 bases, J shed 6 bases, and the junction held 6 bases outside the gene matches. Germline CDR1 reads MNHEY; CDR2 reads SVGAGI. This CDR3 reads CASRRDRGIPEAFF. The CDR3 region has the DNA TGTGCCAGCAGGCGGGACAGGGGGATCCCTGAAGCTTTCTTT.

This clonotype was picked up a small number of times. The rearrangement links TRBV7-8 to TRBJ1-6; D is uncertain. CDR1 is SGHVS, CDR2 FQNEAQ, per germline. CDR3 length: 15 residues. Deletions cut 3 bases from V and 7 bases from J, with 13 bases between. DNA for the CDR3: TGTGCCAGCAGCTTTCGGAATATGATCAATTCACCCCTCCACTTT. It translates to CASSFRNMINSPLHF. Based on the CDR3 plus reference TRBV7-8 and TRBJ1-6, the full variable domain is GAGVSQSPRYKVAKRGQDVALRCDPISGHVSLFWYQQALGQGPEFLTYFQNEAQLDKSGLPSDRFFAERPEGSVSTLKIQRTQQEDSAVYLCASSFRNMINSPLHFGNGTRLTVT.

CDR3 bases: TGTGCCAGCAGCCACGGCAATGAGCAGTTCTTC. Protein sequence: CASSHGNEQFF. This chain uses TRBV6-5 with TRBJ2-1; no reliable D call. V lost 6 bases, J lost 6 bases, and 6 bases lay in between. The germline V gene has CDR1 MNHEY and CDR2 SVGAGI. CDR3 length: 11 amino acids.